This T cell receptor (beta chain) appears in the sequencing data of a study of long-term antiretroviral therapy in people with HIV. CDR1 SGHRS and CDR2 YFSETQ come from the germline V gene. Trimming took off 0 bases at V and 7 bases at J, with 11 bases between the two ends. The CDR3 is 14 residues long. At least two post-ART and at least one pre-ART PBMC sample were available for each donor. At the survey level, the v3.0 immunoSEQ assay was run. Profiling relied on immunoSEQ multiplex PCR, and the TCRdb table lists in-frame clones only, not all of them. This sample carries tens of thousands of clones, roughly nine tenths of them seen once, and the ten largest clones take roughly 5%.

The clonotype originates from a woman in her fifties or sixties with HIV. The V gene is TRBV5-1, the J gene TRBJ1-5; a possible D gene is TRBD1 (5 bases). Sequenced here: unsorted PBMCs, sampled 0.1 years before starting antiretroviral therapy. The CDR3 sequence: CASSLGDSEQPQHF. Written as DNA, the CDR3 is TGCGCCAGCAGCTTGGGGGACTCAGAACAGCCCCAGCATTTT. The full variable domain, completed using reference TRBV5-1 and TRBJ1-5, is KAGVTQTPRYLIKTRGQQVTLSCSPISGHRSVSWYQQTPGQGLQFLFEYFSETQRNKGNFPGRFSGRQFSNSRSEMNVSTLELGDSALYLCASSLGDSEQPQHFGDGTRLSIL.